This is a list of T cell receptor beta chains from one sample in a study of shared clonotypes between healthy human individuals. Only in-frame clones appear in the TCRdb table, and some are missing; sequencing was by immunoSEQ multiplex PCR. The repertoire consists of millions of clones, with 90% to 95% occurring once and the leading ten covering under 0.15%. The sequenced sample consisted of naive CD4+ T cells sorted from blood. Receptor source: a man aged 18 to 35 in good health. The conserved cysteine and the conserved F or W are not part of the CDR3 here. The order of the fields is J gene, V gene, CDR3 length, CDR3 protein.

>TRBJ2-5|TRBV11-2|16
ASSYLFGGGPLMETQY
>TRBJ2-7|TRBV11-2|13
ASSLGSGSSYEQY
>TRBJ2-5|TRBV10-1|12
ASSGPGLQETQY
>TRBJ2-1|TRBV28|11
ASSQVTYNEQF
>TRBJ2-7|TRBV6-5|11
ASTTSGGGEQY
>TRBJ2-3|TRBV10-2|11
ASRESGTDTQY
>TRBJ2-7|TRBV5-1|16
ASSLGGVLGGRAREQY
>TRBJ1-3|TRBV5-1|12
ASSLVAGRDTIY
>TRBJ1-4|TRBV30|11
AWSSQVNEKLF
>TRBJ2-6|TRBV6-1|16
ASSERRVRQSGANVLT
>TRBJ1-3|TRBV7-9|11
ASSLAGGNTIY
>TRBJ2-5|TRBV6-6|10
ASSYSTETQY
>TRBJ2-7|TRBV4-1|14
ASSRQVLVKPYEQY
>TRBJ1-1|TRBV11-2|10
ASSLSNTEAF
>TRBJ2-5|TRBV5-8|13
ASSGGQGAGETQY
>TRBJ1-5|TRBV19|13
ASSTGDRGRWPQH
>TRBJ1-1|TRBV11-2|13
ASSPFGIMNTEAF
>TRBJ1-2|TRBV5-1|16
ASSLTQLFGALNAGYT
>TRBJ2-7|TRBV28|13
ASGGGGQGRYEQY
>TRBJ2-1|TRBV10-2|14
ASSELRGDLYNEQF
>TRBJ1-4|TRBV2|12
ASSEAGLVEKLF
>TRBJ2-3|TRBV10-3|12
AISGGPSTDTQY
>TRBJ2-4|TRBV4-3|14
ASSHTGTLAKNIQY
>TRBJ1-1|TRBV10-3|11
AISGGMNTEAF
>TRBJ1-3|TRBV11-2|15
ASSLASTLIPGNTIY
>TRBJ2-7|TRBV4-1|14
ASSQGMAVSSYEQY
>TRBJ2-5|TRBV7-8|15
ASSPGTSGMLQETQY
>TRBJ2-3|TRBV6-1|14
ASSEVLAGGADTQY
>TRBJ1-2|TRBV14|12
ASSQLTANYGYT
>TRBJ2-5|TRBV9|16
ASSVGEGTFDRVETQY
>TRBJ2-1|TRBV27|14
ASSSFGQGLSNEQF
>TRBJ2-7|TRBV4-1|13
ASSHPTSSTYEQY
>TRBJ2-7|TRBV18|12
ASSAGRNYYEQY
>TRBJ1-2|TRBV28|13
ASSTSPGLNYGYT
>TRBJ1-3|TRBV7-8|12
ASSSSGNGNTIY
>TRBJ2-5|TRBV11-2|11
ASSPGLVETQY
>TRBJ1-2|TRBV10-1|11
ASSEQTGYGYT
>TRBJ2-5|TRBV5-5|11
ASSRGPQETQY
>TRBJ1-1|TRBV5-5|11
ASSLEPNTEAF
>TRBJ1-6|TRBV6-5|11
ASSYEGNSPLH
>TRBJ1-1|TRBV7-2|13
ASSSDRAGHTEAF
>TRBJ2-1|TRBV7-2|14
ASSLGGASGIDEQF
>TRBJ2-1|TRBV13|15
ASSLRGTSGNGREQF
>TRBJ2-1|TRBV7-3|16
ASSPLGLAGSSYNEQF
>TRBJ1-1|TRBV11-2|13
ASSRPGQPNTEAF
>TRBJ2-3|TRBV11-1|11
ASSLALADTQY
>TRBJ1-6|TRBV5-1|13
ASSSGTGAFSPLH
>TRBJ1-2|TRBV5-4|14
ASSPSLRTGGYGYT
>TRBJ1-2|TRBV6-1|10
ASTDSSYGYT
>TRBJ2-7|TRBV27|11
ASSSYMSYEQY
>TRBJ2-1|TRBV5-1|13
ASSHGQASYNEQF
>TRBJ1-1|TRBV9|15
ASSARQASSLNTEAF